This T cell receptor beta chain was identified during a study of blood T cells in healthy people across ages. Study-wide findings and caveats: Versus aged donors, long-lived donors had higher diversity and more naive CD4+ cells. Older age went with lower TCR beta diversity per million T cells, in a roughly linear way.

This clonotype was seen only once. Its antigen remains unknown. Sample donors were healthy Caucasian individuals that came from Russia, aged roughly 6 to 90. Total RNA amounts of at least 5.5 micrograms were extracted per sample. Using a J-beta primer mix together with a sample-barcoded 5' primer, a second PCR was run for about 6 to 12 cycles. TCRdb re-called the 5' RACE reads with MiXCR, one entry per CDR3 protein. The table lists hundreds of thousands of distinct CDR3 sequences, approximately 52% of them singletons. The CDR3 runs 13 residues. Germline V gene data show CDR1 as DFQATT and CDR2 as SNEGSKA (reference sequence).

The chain joins TRBV20-1 to TRBJ2-7, with D possibly TRBD1 on 5 matching bases. Judging by the DNA end, TRBJ2-5 fits better; the J call may be wrong. The material sequenced was blood. The clonotype was recovered from a woman of 80 years or more in good health. The CDR3 coding sequence is TGCAGTGCTCCCAGGGCCGTCCAAGAGACCCAGTACTTC. Protein product: CSAPRAVQETQYF.